The 7 T cell receptor beta chains in this list originate from one sample, sequenced in a study of blood T cell repertoires in COVID-19. The assay was immunoSEQ multiplex PCR, and TCRdb's table has in-frame clones only and misses some. The table lists around 200,000 clones, around 82% of them singletons. Material: peripheral blood. These receptors were obtained from a woman between 35 and 50 years old with active or convalescent COVID-19.

The chain combines TRBV10-3 with TRBJ1-1; tentatively, D is TRBD1 (6 bases). From germline, CDR1 is ENHRY and CDR2 SYGVKD. This CDR3 has 14 amino acids. Trimming removed 3 bases from V and 0 bases from J, with 8 bases in between. DNA for the CDR3: TGTGCCATCAGTGAACCAGGGGTGAACACTGAAGCTTTCTTT. This sequence encodes CAISEPGVNTEAFF.

The chain links TRBV18 to TRBJ1-1; D unresolved. CDR1 is KGHSH and CDR2 is LQKENI in the germline V gene. Trimming pared 1 base from V and 1 base from J, leaving 13 bases between. The CDR3 runs 16 residues. The CDR3 sequence: CASSPRGRRENTEAFF. In nucleotides, the CDR3 is TGTGCCAGCTCACCACGCGGTCGCCGGGAGAACACTGAAGCTTTCTTT.

The gene calls are TRBV5-1 and TRBJ2-2; 9 bases agree with TRBD2. The germline CDR1 and CDR2 sequences are SGHRS and YFSETQ. V shed 3 bases and J 4 bases; nucleotides not matched to a gene: 10. The CDR3 has 17 residues. CDR3 protein: CASSSGGGGAPTGELFF. CDR3 DNA: TGCGCCAGCAGCTCAGGCGGCGGGGGGGCGCCCACCGGGGAGCTGTTTTTT.

The CDR3 bases are TGCGCCAGCAGCCTTTCGTCGGGGGGCAACCATGAAAAACTGTTTTTT. This encodes CASSLSSGGNHEKLFF. The chain uses TRBV5-1 and TRBJ1-4; D might be TRBD1 (6 bases). Germline-derived CDR1 and CDR2 are SGHRS and YFSETQ. The V end was cut by 4 bases, the J end by 6 bases, with 19 bases between. CDR3 size: 16 residues. Combining the CDR3 with reference TRBV5-1 and TRBJ1-4 gives the whole variable domain KAGVTQTPRYLIKTRGQQVTLSCSPISGHRSVSWYQQTPGQGLQFLFEYFSETQRNKGNFPGRFSGRQFSNSRSEMNVSTLELGDSALYLCASSLSSGGNHEKLFFGSGTQLSVL.

The chain uses TRBV24-1 and TRBJ1-2; D may be TRBD1 (5 bases). Per germline, CDR1 KGHDR and CDR2 SFDVKD. The CDR3 loop spans 16 amino acids. Trimming removed 5 bases from V and 4 bases from J, with 19 bases in between. CDR3 DNA: TGTGCCACCAGTGCAACTGGGGGGGACGGTTTCTATGGCTACACCTTC. Its protein is CATSATGGDGFYGYTF.

The rearrangement uses TRBV2 and TRBJ2-1; D possibly corresponds to TRBD2 (6 bases). Germline V gives CDR1 SNHLY, CDR2 FYNNEI. This CDR3 is built from 14 residues. The V gene lost 6 bases and the J gene lost 7 bases, with 16 bases spanning the gap. For the CDR3, the DNA is TGTGCCAGCAGGGGGGGAGAAAGGAGAAATGAGCAGTTCTTC. It is translated as CASRGGERRNEQFF.

V gene TRBV7-2 combines with J gene TRBJ1-2; the D is unclear. CDR3 length equals 13 residues. Germline CDR1 SGHTA, CDR2 FQGNSA. Deletions cut 1 base from V and 4 bases from J, with 7 bases between. CDR3 nucleotides: TGTGCCAGCAGCTTAGATATTAGCTATGGCTACACCTTC. Residues: CASSLDISYGYTF.